A selection of T cell receptor beta chains follows, all from one sample in a study of T-cell memory formation after mild COVID-19. TCRdb analysed the 5' RACE reads with MiXCR anew, one entry per CDR3 protein. The sample has fewer than 140,000 distinct CDR3 sequences, about a sixth seen once; the top ten hold 28%. The material sequenced was PBMCs or a T cell subset sorted from them (not recorded which). These receptors came from an adult woman who had mild COVID-19 (a few samples of this study predate the infection). Cell type and time point are not known. CDR3s include the opening cysteine and the closing phenylalanine or tryptophan. D genes are given only for firm matches. A clone size is listed for some rows: how often the clone was seen (once, few, many), or a class if it is expanded.

clone size: .; J gene: TRBJ2-1; V gene: TRBV27; D gene: .; CDR3 DNA: TGTGCCAGCAGCCGGCGATCGGTTGATAATGAGCAGTTCTTC; CDR3 protein: CASSRRSVDNEQFF
clone size: few; J gene: TRBJ2-5; V gene: TRBV6-2/TRBV6-3; D gene: .; CDR3 DNA: TGTGCCAGCAGTTACCGGGACACCGAACCACAAGAGACCCAGTACTTC; CDR3 protein: CASSYRDTEPQETQYF
clone size: .; J gene: TRBJ1-5; V gene: TRBV6-6; D gene: .; CDR3 DNA: TGTGCCAGCAGTTATACCGGGGGTTATAGCAATCAGCCCCAGCATTTT; CDR3 protein: CASSYTGGYSNQPQHF
clone size: few; J gene: TRBJ2-6; V gene: TRBV27; D gene: .; CDR3 DNA: TGTGCCAGCACCCAGGGTGTCTCTGGGGCCAACGTCCTGACTTTC; CDR3 protein: CASTQGVSGANVLTF
clone size: few; J gene: TRBJ1-1; V gene: TRBV9; D gene: .; CDR3 DNA: TGTGCCAGCACCCCCGGAGGGGATCGCACTGAAGCTTTCTTT; CDR3 protein: CASTPGGDRTEAFF
clone size: .; J gene: TRBJ2-1; V gene: TRBV5-1; D gene: TRBD1; CDR3 DNA: TGCGCCAGCAGCCCTTGGGACAGGGCCAATGAGCAGTTCTTC; CDR3 protein: CASSPWDRANEQFF
clone size: few; J gene: TRBJ2-7; V gene: TRBV27; D gene: .; CDR3 DNA: TGTGCCAGCTCTGCGAGTCGGGGCGACTACGAGCAGTACTTC; CDR3 protein: CASSASRGDYEQYF
clone size: .; J gene: TRBJ2-7; V gene: TRBV5-6; D gene: TRBD2; CDR3 DNA: TGTGCCAGCAGCTCACCTAGCGGGAGTCTCTACGAGCAGTACTTC; CDR3 protein: CASSSPSGSLYEQYF
clone size: .; J gene: TRBJ2-3; V gene: TRBV4-3; D gene: TRBD2; CDR3 DNA: TGCGCCAGCAGCCAAGAGTGGCCCCCAGCGGGGGGGGTCAGGGATACGCAGTATTTT; CDR3 protein: CASSQEWPPAGGVRDTQYF
clone size: many; J gene: TRBJ2-5; V gene: TRBV15; D gene: .; CDR3 DNA: TGTGCCACCAGCAGAGTCACCCAAGAGACCCAGTACTTC; CDR3 protein: CATSRVTQETQYF
clone size: few; J gene: TRBJ2-7; V gene: TRBV5-1; D gene: TRBD1; CDR3 DNA: TGCGCCAGCAGCCTGGGACAGGCAAGCAACGAGCAGTACTTC; CDR3 protein: CASSLGQASNEQYF
clone size: .; J gene: TRBJ2-2; V gene: TRBV9; D gene: .; CDR3 DNA: TGTGCCAGCAGGGGAAACTCTGGGGGCGGGGAGCTGTTTTTT; CDR3 protein: CASRGNSGGGELFF
clone size: few; J gene: TRBJ1-1; V gene: TRBV12-3/TRBV12-4; D gene: .; CDR3 DNA: TGTGCCAGCAGACCCCACATGAACACTGAAGCTTTCTTT; CDR3 protein: CASRPHMNTEAFF
clone size: .; J gene: TRBJ2-4; V gene: TRBV12-3/TRBV12-4; D gene: .; CDR3 DNA: TGTGCCAGCAGTTTTTTAGGGGCCGGAGCCAAAAACATTCAGTACTTC; CDR3 protein: CASSFLGAGAKNIQYF
clone size: few; J gene: TRBJ1-1; V gene: TRBV5-1; D gene: TRBD1; CDR3 DNA: TGCGCCAGCAGCTTGCGGACAGGGGGCCTCACTGAAGCTTTCTTT; CDR3 protein: CASSLRTGGLTEAFF
clone size: .; J gene: TRBJ2-3; V gene: TRBV20-1; D gene: .; CDR3 DNA: TGCAGTGCTAGTTATGGTGCGCAGTATTTT; CDR3 protein: CSASYGAQYF
clone size: few; J gene: TRBJ2-1; V gene: TRBV3-1; D gene: .; CDR3 DNA: TGTGCCAGCAGCCTGGAACACGGGGCGAATGAGCAGTTCTTC; CDR3 protein: CASSLEHGANEQFF
clone size: .; J gene: TRBJ2-2; V gene: TRBV10-3; D gene: .; CDR3 DNA: TGTGCGACACGAGAGGGTGGCGACGGGGAGCTGTTTTTT; CDR3 protein: CATREGGDGELFF
clone size: few; J gene: TRBJ1-2; V gene: TRBV25-1; D gene: TRBD1; CDR3 DNA: TGTGCCAGCAGTGAATATAAGTCGGGACAGTCTAACTATGGCTACACCTTC; CDR3 protein: CASSEYKSGQSNYGYTF
clone size: .; J gene: TRBJ1-1; V gene: TRBV6-5; D gene: TRBD1; CDR3 DNA: TGTGCCAGCAGTCCCGAGGGGGCGATTGAAGCTTTCTTT; CDR3 protein: CASSPEGAIEAFF
clone size: .; J gene: TRBJ1-2; V gene: TRBV4-3; D gene: .; CDR3 DNA: TGCGCCAGCAGCCCTATCTTGGGAGTTAGCTATGGCTACACCTTC; CDR3 protein: CASSPILGVSYGYTF
clone size: .; J gene: TRBJ1-1; V gene: TRBV6-6; D gene: .; CDR3 DNA: TGTGCCAGCAGTTACCCAGGTGGAAAGGAGACTGAAGCTTTCTTT; CDR3 protein: CASSYPGGKETEAFF
clone size: .; J gene: TRBJ2-1; V gene: TRBV4-1; D gene: .; CDR3 DNA: TGCGCCAGCAGCCAAGATGTGTTGACCCTCGGGGACAATGAGCAGTTCTTC; CDR3 protein: CASSQDVLTLGDNEQFF
clone size: few; J gene: TRBJ2-1; V gene: TRBV7-6; D gene: TRBD1; CDR3 DNA: TGTGCCAGCAGCCCTACAGGGGGCGATTACAATGAGCAGTTCTTC; CDR3 protein: CASSPTGGDYNEQFF
clone size: few; J gene: TRBJ1-4; V gene: TRBV6-5; D gene: .; CDR3 DNA: TGTGCCAGCAGTTACGAGGGGGCAACTAATGAAAAACTGTTTTTT; CDR3 protein: CASSYEGATNEKLFF
clone size: .; J gene: TRBJ2-5; V gene: TRBV4-1; D gene: .; CDR3 DNA: TGCGCCAGCAGCCAAGTGTGGCCCGGGCTCCAAGAGACCCAGTACTTC; CDR3 protein: CASSQVWPGLQETQYF
clone size: many; J gene: TRBJ1-5; V gene: TRBV7-9; D gene: TRBD1; CDR3 DNA: TGTGCCAGCAGCCTGGGACAGTACAATCAGCCCCAGCATTTT; CDR3 protein: CASSLGQYNQPQHF
clone size: .; J gene: TRBJ2-5; V gene: TRBV7-9; D gene: .; CDR3 DNA: TGTGCCAGCAGCTTAACGGCAGGGTTGGAGACCCAGTACTTC; CDR3 protein: CASSLTAGLETQYF
clone size: .; J gene: TRBJ2-7; V gene: TRBV18; D gene: .; CDR3 DNA: TGTGCCAGCTCACCAGGAGGTCGTTACTACGAGCAGTACTTC; CDR3 protein: CASSPGGRYYEQYF
clone size: few; J gene: TRBJ2-7; V gene: TRBV2; D gene: TRBD2; CDR3 DNA: TGTGCCAGCAGTTTGAATAGCGGGGGGTACGAGCAGTACTTC; CDR3 protein: CASSLNSGGYEQYF
clone size: .; J gene: TRBJ1-2; V gene: TRBV7-9; D gene: .; CDR3 DNA: TGTGCCAGCAGCTTAGCTAAGAACCAATTGCACCGAAACTATGGCTACACCTTC; CDR3 protein: CASSLAKNQLHRNYGYTF
clone size: few; J gene: TRBJ2-1; V gene: TRBV5-1; D gene: .; CDR3 DNA: TGCGCCAGCAGCTTGGAGGTAGGGAGTGAGCAGTTCTTC; CDR3 protein: CASSLEVGSEQFF
clone size: few; J gene: TRBJ2-7; V gene: TRBV2; D gene: .; CDR3 DNA: TGTGCCAGCAGGGAGAGCCTCTTCTACGAGCAGTACTTC; CDR3 protein: CASRESLFYEQYF
clone size: .; J gene: TRBJ2-5; V gene: TRBV7-9; D gene: .; CDR3 DNA: TGTGCCAGCAGCCAACCCTCGGGACATCGGCACCAAGAGACCCAGTACTTC; CDR3 protein: CASSQPSGHRHQETQYF
clone size: .; J gene: TRBJ2-3; V gene: TRBV5-1; D gene: .; CDR3 DNA: TGCGCCAGCAGCTTCACGGCAGGTTTCTTTGATACGCAGTATTTT; CDR3 protein: CASSFTAGFFDTQYF
clone size: few; J gene: TRBJ2-1; V gene: TRBV7-8; D gene: TRBD2; CDR3 DNA: TGTGCCAGCAGCTTTAGCGGGACGATAGATGAGCAGTTCTTC; CDR3 protein: CASSFSGTIDEQFF
clone size: few; J gene: TRBJ1-5; V gene: TRBV20-1; D gene: .; CDR3 DNA: TGCAGTGCTAAAGCAGCAGGGGTGGATCAGCCCCAGCATTTT; CDR3 protein: CSAKAAGVDQPQHF
clone size: .; J gene: TRBJ2-3; V gene: TRBV29-1; D gene: .; CDR3 DNA: TGCAGCGTTGAACGGGACATGCACACAGATACGCAGTATTTT; CDR3 protein: CSVERDMHTDTQYF
clone size: few; J gene: TRBJ2-1; V gene: TRBV24-1; D gene: .; CDR3 DNA: TGTGCCACCACCCCTTCTGGGATTGCTAGCTACAATGAGCAGTTCTTC; CDR3 protein: CATTPSGIASYNEQFF
clone size: .; J gene: TRBJ1-3; V gene: TRBV12-3/TRBV12-4; D gene: .; CDR3 DNA: TGTGCCAGCAGTTACAACTCTGGAAACACCATATATTTT; CDR3 protein: CASSYNSGNTIYF
clone size: .; J gene: TRBJ2-1; V gene: TRBV7-2; D gene: TRBD2; CDR3 DNA: TGTGCCAGCAGCTTAATATCGGGGGACTACTACAATGAGCAGTTCTTC; CDR3 protein: CASSLISGDYYNEQFF
clone size: few; J gene: TRBJ2-4; V gene: TRBV4-2; D gene: .; CDR3 DNA: TGTGCCAGCAGCCAAGTGGAGTGGGGTGGGAGCAAAAACATTCAGTACTTC; CDR3 protein: CASSQVEWGGSKNIQYF
clone size: .; J gene: TRBJ1-2; V gene: TRBV13; D gene: TRBD1; CDR3 DNA: TGTGCCAGCAGCTTAGTAGGGACAGGGGATGGCTACACCTTC; CDR3 protein: CASSLVGTGDGYTF
clone size: few; J gene: TRBJ2-1; V gene: TRBV5-1; D gene: .; CDR3 DNA: TGCGCCAGCGCTAGGGAGTTTGGTAGCTCCTACAATGAGCAGTTCTTC; CDR3 protein: CASAREFGSSYNEQFF
clone size: .; J gene: TRBJ2-5; V gene: TRBV2; D gene: TRBD1; CDR3 DNA: TGTGCCAGCAGTGAAGTAGGGGGCTCCTTCAAAGAGACCCAGTACTTC; CDR3 protein: CASSEVGGSFKETQYF
clone size: few; J gene: TRBJ2-3; V gene: TRBV20-1; D gene: .; CDR3 DNA: TGCAGTGCTAGAGTCCTCGGTTCGAGCACAGATACGCAGTATTTT; CDR3 protein: CSARVLGSSTDTQYF
clone size: few; J gene: TRBJ1-1; V gene: TRBV4-1; D gene: TRBD1; CDR3 DNA: TGCGCCAGCAGCCAAGGGACAGGGGGCGCTAACACTGAAGCTTTCTTT; CDR3 protein: CASSQGTGGANTEAFF
clone size: .; J gene: TRBJ2-6; V gene: TRBV6-1; D gene: TRBD1; CDR3 DNA: TGTGCCAGCAGTGATCATTCGGGACAGGGACTTTCTGGGGCCAACGTCCTGACTTTC; CDR3 protein: CASSDHSGQGLSGANVLTF
clone size: .; J gene: TRBJ2-1; V gene: TRBV6-1; D gene: TRBD1; CDR3 DNA: TGTGCCAGCGGGACAGGGATGAATGAGCAGTTCTTC; CDR3 protein: CASGTGMNEQFF
clone size: few; J gene: TRBJ2-7; V gene: TRBV4-1; D gene: TRBD2; CDR3 DNA: TGCGCCAGCAGCCAGACTAGCGGGTTTACCTACGAGCAGTACTTC; CDR3 protein: CASSQTSGFTYEQYF
clone size: .; J gene: TRBJ2-7; V gene: TRBV20-1; D gene: .; CDR3 DNA: TGCAGTGCTAGATCCTACCCTCAAACAAAGACATTGCCCTACTACGAGCAGTACTTC; CDR3 protein: CSARSYPQTKTLPYYEQYF
clone size: .; J gene: TRBJ1-1; V gene: TRBV28; D gene: .; CDR3 DNA: TGTGCCAGCAGTTTGGACAGTTATAACACTGAAGCTTTCTTT; CDR3 protein: CASSLDSYNTEAFF
clone size: .; J gene: TRBJ1-1; V gene: TRBV7-3; D gene: TRBD1; CDR3 DNA: TGTGCCAGCAGTTTCATCAGGGGGCCCAACACTGAAGCTTTCTTT; CDR3 protein: CASSFIRGPNTEAFF
clone size: .; J gene: TRBJ1-1; V gene: TRBV25-1; D gene: TRBD1; CDR3 DNA: TGTGCCAGCAGACAGGGGTTCACTGAAGCTTTCTTT; CDR3 protein: CASRQGFTEAFF